These 12 T cell receptor beta chains originate from one sample sequenced in a study of cytomegalovirus exposure and HLA in healthy donors. TCRdb's table, derived via immunoSEQ multiplex PCR, lists solely in-frame clones and lacks some. The data contain around 200,000 clones, roughly 88% of them singletons. The sequenced material came from PBMCs. The origin of the receptors is a young woman in good health and CMV-seronegative.

V usage is TRBV19 and J usage is TRBJ1-5, with D perhaps matching TRBD1 (6 bases). Trimming cost V 2 bases and J 2 bases, with 16 bases left between them. The CDR3 loop spans 17 amino acids. Germline lookup yields CDR1 LNHDA and CDR2 SQIVND (reference sequence). CDR3 amino acids: CASSINQGRAGNQPQHF. Here the CDR3 DNA reads TGTGCCAGTAGTATAAACCAGGGGAGGGCGGGCAATCAGCCCCAGCATTTT.

This chain links TRBV13 with TRBJ2-7, with D maybe TRBD2 (5 bases). Germline CDR1 is PRHDT and CDR2 is FYEKMQ (reference sequence). CDR3 length: 18 amino acids. The V end was cut by 1 base, the J end by 3 bases, with 22 bases between. The CDR3: CASSLEGLGGSPLYEQYF. Here the CDR3 DNA reads TGTGCCAGCAGCTTAGAAGGACTGGGCGGGTCTCCCCTCTACGAGCAGTACTTC.

The CDR3 is CASSLGTGEYGYTF. The DNA for the CDR3 is TGTGCCAGCAGCTTAGGTACAGGGGAGTATGGCTACACCTTC. The chain uses TRBV7-6 and TRBJ1-2, with 7 bases fitting TRBD1. Germline values: CDR1 SGHVS, CDR2 FNYEAQ. There are 14 residues in the CDR3. Germline trimming cut 1 base from V and 5 bases from J; bases unmatched to any gene: 4.

As concerns this clone: Other DNA sequences in the sample encode the same CDR3. This chain uses TRBV2 with TRBJ2-7, with D uncertain. This CDR3 is 12 amino acids long. Trimming removed 5 bases from V and 0 bases from J, with 5 bases in between. Germline CDR1 and CDR2: SNHLY and FYNNEI. Here the CDR3 reads CASSLSSYEQYF. CDR3 nucleotides: TGTGCCAGCAGTCTCAGCTCCTACGAGCAGTACTTC. Full variable domain (missing parts from reference TRBV2 and TRBJ2-7): EPEVTQTPSHQVTQMGQEVILRCVPISNHLYFYWYRQILGQKVEFLVSFYNNEISEKSEIFDDQFSVERPDGSNFTLKIRSTKLEDSAMYFCASSLSSYEQYFGPGTRLTVT.

The count of this clone is one. The V gene is TRBV29-1, the J gene TRBJ2-7, with 8 bases that match TRBD1. J lost 6 bases, V lost 4 bases, and 11 bases had no gene match. Germline CDR1 SQVTM, CDR2 ANQGSEA. The CDR3 sequence is 14 residues long. The CDR3, as DNA: TGCAGCGTTGTTGAGGGGACAGGCCGGGCCGAGCAGTACTTC. It translates to CSVVEGTGRAEQYF.

In the case of this clone: At one end the junction does not follow the germline gene, possibly because of a read error. The chain carries TRBV10-3 and TRBJ2-7; TRBD1 aligns across 10 bases. The V gene's germline CDR1 is ENHRY and CDR2 SYGVKD. There are 14 residues in the CDR3. The CDR3 region is CAISAGQGLGEQYF. CDR3 coding DNA: TGTGCCATAAGTGCGGGACAGGGGTTAGGCGAGCAGTACTTC.

This chain joins TRBV28 and TRBJ2-2, with 12 bases fitting TRBD2. CDR3 length: 17 amino acids. V was pared by 3 bases and J by 4 bases, with 6 bases of the junction left unmatched. In germline, CDR1 is MDHEN, CDR2 SYDVKM. For the CDR3, the DNA is TGTGCCAGCAGTTTTTGGACTAGCGGGACTCGCACCGGGGAGCTGTTTTTT. It specifies CASSFWTSGTRTGELFF.

The chain recombines TRBV11-2 with TRBJ2-7; maybe TRBD2 (5 bases). The CDR3 extends over 14 amino acids. Germline V gene lookup returns CDR1 SGHAT and CDR2 FQNNGV. Trimming took off 2 bases at V and 1 base at J, with 9 bases between the two ends. The CDR3 DNA sequence: TGTGCCAGCAGCTTATACGGGATTTCCTACGAGCAGTACTTC. Translating it yields CASSLYGISYEQYF.

This clone was detected only once. The gene calls are TRBV19 and TRBJ2-1, with 8 bases that match TRBD2. CDR1 LNHDA and CDR2 SQIVND come from the germline V gene (reference sequence). With 5 bases clipped from V and 2 bases from J, the junction kept 8 bases outside the gene matches. The CDR3 consists of 16 residues. The CDR3: CASSATGGGTYNEQFF. DNA of the CDR3: TGTGCCAGTAGTGCGACGGGAGGGGGGACCTACAATGAGCAGTTCTTC.

The CDR3 sequence is CASTDPGAYNEQFF. In nucleotides, the CDR3 is TGTGCCAGCACCGATCCCGGGGCCTACAATGAGCAGTTCTTC. The chain joins TRBV7-6 to TRBJ2-1; perhaps TRBD2 as D (5 bases). This CDR3 spans 14 amino acids. V was shortened by 7 bases and J by 2 bases, with 12 bases between the two germline ends. Germline V gene data show CDR1 as SGHVS and CDR2 as FNYEAQ.

The V and J genes are TRBV6-5 and TRBJ2-2, with 7 bases fitting TRBD2. Trimming at V came to 1 base and at J to 4 bases, leaving 3 bases not matched to a gene. This CDR3 is built from 15 residues. Looked up from germline, CDR1 is MNHEY and CDR2 is SVGAGI. The CDR3: CASSYLGGGTGELFF. The DNA of the CDR3 is TGTGCCAGCAGTTACTTGGGGGGGGGCACCGGGGAGCTGTTTTTT.

V usage is TRBV4-1 and J usage is TRBJ2-2; a weak D match, TRBD1 (6 bases). Germline CDR1 is MGHRA and CDR2 is YSYEKL. Trimming cost V 5 bases and J 2 bases, with 12 bases left between them. This CDR3 contains 15 residues. The CDR3 here is CASSVRQANTGELFF. CDR3 nucleotides: TGCGCCAGCAGCGTTAGACAGGCAAACACCGGGGAGCTGTTTTTT.